This TCR beta chain was identified during a study of blood T cell repertoires in COVID-19. Original handling: Cell counts per sample came from amplifying reference gene primers. Method: immunoSEQ multiplex PCR; TCRdb's copy keeps in-frame clones and lacks some. The V and J calls and clone size were taken over from that table, and D and trimming were inferred from the DNA. Altogether hundreds of thousands of clones are present, about nine tenths being singletons, with the ten largest covering 10% to 12%. This CDR3 is built from 14 residues. Germline assignment: CDR1 PRHDT and CDR2 FYEKMQ (reference sequence). The V segment lost 8 bases and the J segment 9 bases; nucleotides outside the gene matches: 13.

Sequencing used peripheral blood. The genes are TRBV13 and TRBJ2-3, with 8 bases that match TRBD2. This clonotype was sampled from a woman in her 30s with COVID-19, enrolled during active disease. The CDR3 region is CASYKLGAGETQYF. In DNA, the CDR3 is TGTGCCAGCTATAAACTGGGAGCGGGAGAGACGCAGTATTTT. The full variable domain, rest sourced from reference TRBV13 and TRBJ2-3, is AAGVIQSPRHLIKEKRETATLKCYPIPRHDTVYWYQQGPGQDPQFLISFYEKMQSDKGSIPDRFSAQQFSDYHSELNMSSLELGDSALYFCASYKLGAGETQYFGPGTRLTVL.